A single sample is the source of the 8 T cell receptor beta chains below, sequenced in a study of control samples from healthy donors and cancer patients. TCRdb's copy holds only in-frame clones and misses some; the assay was immunoSEQ multiplex PCR. The sample records 130,000 or so clones, roughly nine tenths being singletons. Sequencing was performed on blood. These TCRs come from a man younger than 35 in good health.

The chain employs TRBV9 and TRBJ2-1; 11 nucleotides line up with TRBD2. The ends lost 4 bases at V and 6 bases at J; junction bases unmatched: 6. Per germline, CDR1 SGDLS and CDR2 YYNGEE. The CDR3 has 15 amino acids. The chain's CDR3 is CASSLLAGGSNEQFF. The CDR3 DNA sequence: TGTGCCAGCAGCCTCCTAGCGGGGGGCTCCAATGAGCAGTTCTTC. Filled out from reference TRBV9 and TRBJ2-1, the complete variable domain reads DSGVTQTPKHLITATGQRVTLRCSPRSGDLSVYWYQQSLDQGLQFLIQYYNGEERAKGNILERFSAQQFPDLHSELNLSSLELGDSALYFCASSLLAGGSNEQFFGPGTRLTVL.

The rearrangement links TRBV2 to TRBJ1-5; D gene uncertain. CDR1 SNHLY and CDR2 FYNNEI come from the germline V gene. V gave up 8 bases and J gave up 7 bases, with 12 bases separating them. The CDR3 runs 12 residues. The CDR3 loop reads CASGLGGQPQHF. Here the CDR3 DNA reads TGTGCCAGCGGGTTGGGAGGGCAGCCCCAGCATTTT. Together with reference TRBV2 and TRBJ1-5, the CDR3 gives the full variable domain: EPEVTQTPSHQVTQMGQEVILRCVPISNHLYFYWYRQILGQKVEFLVSFYNNEISEKSEIFDDQFSVERPDGSNFTLKIRSTKLEDSAMYFCASGLGGQPQHFGDGTRLSIL.

This chain uses TRBV5-6 with TRBJ2-1, with D unresolved. The V gene lost 4 bases and the J gene lost 0 bases, with 17 bases spanning the gap. Germline assignment: CDR1 SGHDT and CDR2 YYEEEE. The CDR3 has 17 amino acids. CDR3 in amino acids: CASSLETYLSSYNEQFF. CDR3 coding DNA: TGTGCCAGCAGCCTTGAGACCTACCTGAGCTCCTACAATGAGCAGTTCTTC.

The rearrangement links TRBV5-1 to TRBJ2-7; 9 bases fit TRBD1. The V gene end was trimmed by 2 bases and the J gene end by 0 bases; junction bases not matched to a gene: 9. Germline V CDR1 and CDR2: SGHRS, YFSETQ. The CDR3 has 17 amino acids. The chain's CDR3 is CASSFGRTGEHSYEQYF. The CDR3 nucleotides are TGCGCCAGCAGCTTTGGGAGGACAGGGGAGCACTCCTACGAGCAGTACTTC. Drawing the rest from reference TRBV5-1 and TRBJ2-7, the complete variable domain is KAGVTQTPRYLIKTRGQQVTLSCSPISGHRSVSWYQQTPGQGLQFLFEYFSETQRNKGNFPGRFSGRQFSNSRSEMNVSTLELGDSALYLCASSFGRTGEHSYEQYFGPGTRLTVT.

The rearrangement links TRBV9 to TRBJ2-1, with 12 bases fitting TRBD2. CDR1 is SGDLS, CDR2 YYNGEE, per germline. The CDR3 loop spans 16 amino acids. V shed 3 bases, J shed 6 bases, and the junction held 7 bases outside the gene matches. This chain's CDR3 is CASSALAGGPSNEQFF. CDR3 nucleotides: TGTGCCAGCAGCGCCCTAGCGGGGGGGCCTAGCAATGAGCAGTTCTTC.

The chain links TRBV7-9 to TRBJ2-7; D is perhaps TRBD1 or TRBD2 (5 bases each). V dropped 5 bases and J dropped 4 bases, with 12 bases sitting between them. The CDR3 runs 13 residues. Germline V CDR1 and CDR2: SEHNR, FQNEAQ (reference sequence). The CDR3 DNA reads as TGTGCCAGCAGCCCAACAGGAGGATACGAGCAGTACTTC. Its protein product is CASSPTGGYEQYF.

V is TRBV4-1 and J is TRBJ1-1, with D possibly being TRBD1 (6 bases). Deletions cut 3 bases from V and 2 bases from J, with 13 bases between. Per germline, CDR1 MGHRA and CDR2 YSYEKL. The CDR3 contains 15 residues. The CDR3 here is CASSHQTGINTEAFF. DNA of the CDR3: TGCGCCAGCAGCCACCAAACAGGGATTAACACTGAAGCTTTCTTT.

The V call is TRBV11-1, the J call TRBJ2-7, with D possibly being TRBD1 or TRBD2 (7 bases each). The CDR3 consists of 15 residues. CDR1 is SGHAT, CDR2 FQDESV, per germline (reference sequence). V was clipped by 5 bases and J by 6 bases, with 20 bases between them. The chain's CDR3 is CASSTDREGPPEQYF. The CDR3 nucleotides are TGTGCCAGCAGCACCGACAGGGAGGGACCCCCCGAGCAGTACTTC.